The 8 T cell receptor beta chains reported below all come from one sample, sequenced in a study of OX40 agonist ivuxolimab in advanced cancers. TCRdb's copy holds only in-frame clones and misses some; the assay was immunoSEQ multiplex PCR. The sample contains 40,000 or so clones, 88% of which appear only once. Sequenced material: CD4+ or CD8+ T cells sorted from blood, taken in a trial of the OX40 agonist ivuxolimab. The receptor source for this set is an adult with an advanced solid tumor such as melanoma, head and neck, liver or kidney cancer.

CDR3 nucleotides: TGTGCCAGCGGCCTACTACAGGGTCCCGGGGAGCTGTTTTTT. Protein sequence: CASGLLQGPGELFF. This sequence joins TRBV6-6 and TRBJ2-2; D perhaps matches TRBD1 (6 bases). The germline V gene has CDR1 MNHNY and CDR2 SVGAGI (reference sequence). The CDR3 length is 14 residues. V was pared by 8 bases and J by 6 bases, with 16 bases between.

The chain recombines TRBV15 with TRBJ1-1; tentatively, D is TRBD1 (5 bases). Trimming pared 3 bases from V and 5 bases from J, leaving 10 bases between. Germline V CDR1 and CDR2: LNHNV, YYDKDF (reference sequence). The length of the CDR3 is 13 residues. CDR3: CATSSGGITEAFF. In DNA form, the CDR3 reads TGTGCCACCAGCAGCGGGGGAATTACTGAAGCTTTCTTT.

In DNA, the CDR3 is TGCGCCAGCAGATCAAATGAGTACCGGGACACCGAAGAGACCCAGTACTTC. It translates to CASRSNEYRDTEETQYF. The chain recombines TRBV10-1 with TRBJ2-5, with D tentatively TRBD1 (6 bases). CDR1 and CDR2 (germline): WNHNN, SYGVQD (reference sequence). The CDR3 has 17 amino acids. Trimming shortened V by 6 bases and J by 3 bases, and 23 bases separated the two germline ends.

This chain connects TRBV6-6 to TRBJ1-1, with a tentative D call TRBD1 (5 bases). Germline CDR1 MNHNY, CDR2 SVGAGI (reference sequence). The CDR3 runs 15 residues. V was cut by 2 bases and J by 0 bases, with 10 bases left in between. CDR3 in DNA: TGTGCCAGCAGTTACACCCGACAGATGAACACTGAAGCTTTCTTT. The encoded protein is CASSYTRQMNTEAFF.

This clone has only one observation. This chain uses TRBV19 with TRBJ2-2, with 14 bases aligning to TRBD2. CDR3 length: 15 residues. V was pared by 6 bases and J by 5 bases, with 2 bases of the junction left unmatched. In germline, CDR1 is LNHDA, CDR2 SQIVND (reference sequence). The CDR3 reads CASRGLAGETGELFF. CDR3 nucleotide sequence: TGTGCCAGTAGGGGACTAGCGGGGGAGACCGGGGAGCTGTTTTTT.

The chain recombines TRBV11-2 with TRBJ2-7, with TRBD1 identical over 8 bases. The J segment lost 4 bases and the V segment lost 0 bases, leaving 8 bases of the junction unmatched. The length of the CDR3 is 16 residues. The germline CDR1 and CDR2 sequences are SGHAT and FQNNGV. The CDR3 sequence: CASSLDYGTGPYEQYF. DNA for the CDR3: TGTGCCAGCAGCTTAGATTACGGGACAGGCCCATACGAGCAGTACTTC.

The J gene is TRBJ2-7, the V gene TRBV6-5; D gene unclear. Trimming shortened V by 8 bases and J by 3 bases, and 11 bases separated the two germline ends. The germline V gene encodes CDR1 MNHEY and CDR2 SVGAGI. The CDR3 has 12 residues. CDR3 residues: CASLSGSYEQYV. The CDR3, as DNA: TGTGCCAGCCTATCCGGAAGCTACGAGCAGTACGTC.

The rearrangement joins TRBV19 to TRBJ1-5; D gene ambiguous. The length of the CDR3 is 13 residues. Trimming cost V 7 bases and J 5 bases, with 12 bases left between them. Germline loops: CDR1 LNHDA, CDR2 SQIVND (reference sequence). The CDR3 region is CASTRTEYQPQHF. CDR3 coding DNA: TGTGCCAGTACCCGGACGGAGTATCAGCCCCAGCATTTT.